Each of the 9 T cell receptor beta chains below was sequenced from the same sample in a study of blood T cell repertoires in COVID-19. Sequenced by immunoSEQ multiplex PCR; TCRdb stores in-frame clones only, minus some. The sample has 150,000 to 200,000 clones; about 89% are singletons. The material sequenced was peripheral blood. These receptor sequences come from a man between 65 and 79 years old with acute or convalescent COVID-19.

J is TRBJ2-1 and V is TRBV9; 11 bases are a match to TRBD2. This CDR3 is 16 amino acids long. In germline, CDR1 is SGDLS, CDR2 YYNGEE. With V trimmed by 4 bases and J by 8 bases, 11 bases remained unmatched. The CDR3 sequence: CASSTLAGGGYDEQFF. For the CDR3, the DNA is TGTGCCAGCAGCACCCTAGCGGGAGGAGGTTACGATGAGCAGTTCTTC.

The chain is built from TRBV2 and TRBJ2-6; the D is unclear. This CDR3 has 13 amino acids. Trimming took 8 bases from V and 2 from J, leaving 7 bases between them. Germline CDR1 is SNHLY and CDR2 is FYNNEI. The CDR3 region is CASSGAGANVLTF. The CDR3 DNA is TGTGCCAGCTCCGGAGCTGGGGCCAACGTCCTGACTTTC.

V usage is TRBV10-1 and J usage is TRBJ2-3; the match to TRBD1 covers 7 bases. The junction had 11 bases not matched to a gene; V was cut back by 10 bases and J by 4 bases. CDR3 size: 14 residues. CDR1 and CDR2 (germline): WNHNN, SYGVQD (reference sequence). The CDR3 bases are TGCGCCACCAAGACAGGGAAGTCGTCAGATACGCAGTATTTT. Translated: CATKTGKSSDTQYF.

The rearrangement links TRBV11-3 to TRBJ2-3, with 8 bases matching TRBD2. There are 16 residues in the CDR3. With 5 bases clipped from V and 1 base from J, the junction kept 8 bases outside the gene matches. Germline values: CDR1 SGHNT, CDR2 YENEEA. The CDR3 loop reads CASSRGGRGGTDTQYF. The DNA for the CDR3 is TGTGCCAGCAGCCGGGGGGGACGGGGAGGCACAGATACGCAGTATTTT. Variable domain in full (rest from reference TRBV11-3 and TRBJ2-3): EAGVVQSPRYKIIEKKQPVAFWCNPISGHNTLYWYLQNLGQGPELLIRYENEEAVDDSQLPKDRFSAERLKGVDSTLKIQPAELGDSAVYLCASSRGGRGGTDTQYFGPGTRLTVL.

This chain uses TRBV5-1 with TRBJ1-5, with TRBD1 matching over 8 bases. V was clipped by 5 bases and J by 3 bases; unmatched bases: 10. The CDR3 sequence is 16 residues long. Germline CDR1 SGHRS, CDR2 YFSETQ. The CDR3 DNA sequence: TGCGCCAGCAGACAAACGACAGGGGATTACAATCAGCCCCAGCATTTT. This encodes CASRQTTGDYNQPQHF.

This sequence joins TRBV6-5 and TRBJ1-6; the match to TRBD1 covers 10 bases. CDR3 length equals 14 residues. V shed 2 bases, J shed 12 bases, and the junction held 4 bases outside the gene matches. The germline V gene encodes CDR1 MNHEY and CDR2 SVGAGI. CDR3 protein: CASSYGQGGRPLHF. The CDR3 DNA is TGTGCCAGCAGTTACGGACAGGGGGGTAGACCCCTCCACTTT.

The chain has TRBV7-8 and TRBJ1-5; no clear D. Germline loops: CDR1 SGHVS, CDR2 FQNEAQ. Trimming removed 3 bases at V and 3 bases at J, with 12 bases between. The CDR3 is made up of 15 amino acids. The CDR3 spells CASSFSGGNNQPQHF. DNA for the CDR3: TGTGCCAGCAGCTTTAGTGGCGGGAACAATCAGCCCCAGCATTTT.

J is TRBJ2-7 and V is TRBV18; TRBD2 is a possible D gene (5 bases). Germline V CDR1 and CDR2: KGHSH, LQKENI. The CDR3 has 13 amino acids. V was clipped by 3 bases and J by 5 bases, with 11 bases between them. This chain's CDR3 is CASSPTRGHEQYF. CDR3 DNA: TGTGCCAGCTCACCCACGCGCGGGCACGAGCAGTACTTC.

J is TRBJ1-2 and V is TRBV28, with TRBD1 matching 8 bases. V shed 6 bases and J 8 bases; nucleotides not matched to a gene: 8. The CDR3 covers 13 residues. The germline V gene has CDR1 MDHEN and CDR2 SYDVKM. The CDR3 nucleotides are TGTGCCAGCAGGACCGGACAGGGAGGCGGCTACACCTTC. Its protein product is CASRTGQGGGYTF.